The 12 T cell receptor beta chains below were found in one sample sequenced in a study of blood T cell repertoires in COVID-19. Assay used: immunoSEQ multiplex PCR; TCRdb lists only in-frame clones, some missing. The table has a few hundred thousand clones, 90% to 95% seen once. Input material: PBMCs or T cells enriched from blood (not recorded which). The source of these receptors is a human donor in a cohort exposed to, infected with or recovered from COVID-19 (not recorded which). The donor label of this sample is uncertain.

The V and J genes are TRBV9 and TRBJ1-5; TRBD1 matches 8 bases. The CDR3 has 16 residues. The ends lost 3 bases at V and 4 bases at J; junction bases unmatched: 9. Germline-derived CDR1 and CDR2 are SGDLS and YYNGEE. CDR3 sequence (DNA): TGTGCCAGCAGCGCTGGACAGGGTATGGTTAATCAGCCCCAGCATTTT. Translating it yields CASSAGQGMVNQPQHF.

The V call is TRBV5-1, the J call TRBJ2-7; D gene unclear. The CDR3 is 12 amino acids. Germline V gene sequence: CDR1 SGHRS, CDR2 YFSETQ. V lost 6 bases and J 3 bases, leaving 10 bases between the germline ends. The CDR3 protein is CASTLPGYEQYF. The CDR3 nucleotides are TGCGCCAGCACCCTACCCGGCTACGAGCAGTACTTC.

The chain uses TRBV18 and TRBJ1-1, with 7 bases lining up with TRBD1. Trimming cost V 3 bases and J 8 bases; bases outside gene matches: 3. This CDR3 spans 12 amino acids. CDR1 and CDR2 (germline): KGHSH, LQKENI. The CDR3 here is CASSPVQGEAFF. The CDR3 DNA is TGTGCCAGCTCACCTGTACAGGGGGAAGCTTTCTTT.

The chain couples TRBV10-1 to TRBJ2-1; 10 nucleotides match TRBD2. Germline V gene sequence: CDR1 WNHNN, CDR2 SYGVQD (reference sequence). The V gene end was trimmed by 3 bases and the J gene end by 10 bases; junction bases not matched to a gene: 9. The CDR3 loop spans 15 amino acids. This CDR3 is CASSDQRGGRGEQFF. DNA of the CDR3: TGCGCCAGCAGTGATCAGCGGGGGGGACGTGGAGAGCAGTTCTTC.

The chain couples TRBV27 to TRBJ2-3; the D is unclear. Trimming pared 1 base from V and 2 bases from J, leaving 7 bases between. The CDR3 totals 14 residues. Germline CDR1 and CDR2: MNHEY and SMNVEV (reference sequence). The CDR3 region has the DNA TGTGCCAGCAGTTTATTGGGCCCCACAGATACGCAGTATTTT. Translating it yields CASSLLGPTDTQYF.

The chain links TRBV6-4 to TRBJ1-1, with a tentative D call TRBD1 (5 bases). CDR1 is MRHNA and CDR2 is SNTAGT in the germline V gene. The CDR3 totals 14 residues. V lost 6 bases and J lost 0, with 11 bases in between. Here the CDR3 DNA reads TGTGCCAGCAGGGACCAGGACATGAACACTGAAGCTTTCTTT. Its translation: CASRDQDMNTEAFF.

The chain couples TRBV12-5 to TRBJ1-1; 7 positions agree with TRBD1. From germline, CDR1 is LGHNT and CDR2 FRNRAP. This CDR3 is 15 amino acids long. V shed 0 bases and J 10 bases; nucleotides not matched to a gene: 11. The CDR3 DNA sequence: TGTGCTAGTGGTTTGGTAAACGGAGGGGGCCCTCGAGCTTTCTTT. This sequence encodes CASGLVNGGGPRAFF.

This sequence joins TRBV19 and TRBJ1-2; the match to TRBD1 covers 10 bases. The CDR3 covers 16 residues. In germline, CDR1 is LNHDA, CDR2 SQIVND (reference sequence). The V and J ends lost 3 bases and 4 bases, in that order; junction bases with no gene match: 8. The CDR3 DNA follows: TGTGCCAGTAGTATTTGGAGGACAGGGGGTAGCTATGGCTACACCTTC. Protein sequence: CASSIWRTGGSYGYTF.

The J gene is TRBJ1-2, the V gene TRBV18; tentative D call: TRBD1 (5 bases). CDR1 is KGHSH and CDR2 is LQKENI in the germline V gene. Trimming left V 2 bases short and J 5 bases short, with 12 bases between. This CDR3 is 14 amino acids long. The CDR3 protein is CASSPNPGSYGYTF. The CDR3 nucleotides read TGTGCCAGCTCACCAAATCCAGGGTCTTATGGCTACACCTTC. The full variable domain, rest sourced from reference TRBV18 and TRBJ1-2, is NAGVMQNPRHLVRRRGQEARLRCSPMKGHSHVYWYRQLPEEGLKFMVYLQKENIIDESGMPKERFSAEFPKEGPSILRIQQVVRGDSAAYFCASSPNPGSYGYTFGSGTRLTVV.

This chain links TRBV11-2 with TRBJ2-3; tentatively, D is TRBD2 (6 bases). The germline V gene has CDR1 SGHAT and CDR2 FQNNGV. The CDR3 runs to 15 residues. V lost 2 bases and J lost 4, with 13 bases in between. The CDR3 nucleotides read TGTGCCAGCAGCTTACTGCCTAGCGAAGCAGATACGCAGTATTTT. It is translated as CASSLLPSEADTQYF.

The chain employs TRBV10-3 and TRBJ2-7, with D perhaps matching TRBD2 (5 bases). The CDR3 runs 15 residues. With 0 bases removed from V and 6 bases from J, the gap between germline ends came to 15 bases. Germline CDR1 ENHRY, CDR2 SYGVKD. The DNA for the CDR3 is TGTGCCATCAGTGAGTCGACGAGGGTAGAGAGCGAGCAGTACTTC. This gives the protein CAISESTRVESEQYF.

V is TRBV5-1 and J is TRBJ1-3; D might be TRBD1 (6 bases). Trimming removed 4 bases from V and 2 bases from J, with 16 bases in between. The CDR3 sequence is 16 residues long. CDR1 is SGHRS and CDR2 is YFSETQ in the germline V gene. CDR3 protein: CASSRYLQGAGNTIYF. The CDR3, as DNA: TGCGCCAGCAGCCGATACCTACAGGGTGCTGGAAACACCATATATTTT.